This TCR beta chain was sequenced for a study of T cell responses to AZD1222 COVID-19 vaccine (dated by TCRdb to the early 2020s). About the study as a whole: Because spike-specific TCR depth and breadth did not differ between the two schedules, AZD1222 recipients who got a second dose at roughly 4 weeks were pooled with those who got a second dose at roughly 12 weeks. Trial participants were enrolled by age into subgroups of 18-55, 56-69 and 70-plus years, and roughly 150, 30 and 60 TCR-sequenced participants, respectively, were included in these subgroups. A total of 233 trial participants underwent TCR sequencing, of whom 207 received two doses of AZD1222 and roughly 25 received two doses of the MenACWY control vaccine.

The CDR3 starts with the cysteine, ends with the phenylalanine, and has 16 residues. This entry keeps only the CDR3 DNA: 48 bases, framed from base 1. As encoded in the germline V gene (reference sequence), CDR1 is LNHDA while CDR2 is SQIVND. V is cut by 4 bases and J by 2 bases, and the space between the germline ends is 18 bases. The CDR3 regions of human TCRbeta chains were analyzed by immunosequencing. In the original analysis: TCRs in the repertoires were matched against a reference library of SARS-CoV-2-specific TCRs that had been generated with the MIRA antigen-specificity platform. Breadth was defined as the fraction of unique TCRs that were SARS-CoV-2-associated. Depth was defined as the fraction of total T cells that were SARS-CoV-2-associated. Using the MIRA data, every spike-specific TCR was mapped to the spike region that the TCR reacted to and assigned to either a CD4 or a CD8 class. Log10-transformed breadth and depth values were compared by one-way ANOVA with Sidak's multiple comparisons tests. TCRdb mirrors the immuneACCESS table, restricted to in-frame sequences. Some clones are absent from its copies; in checked studies, under half trace to an unresolved V gene, and the reason for the others is unknown. V and J calls and clone size are as listed in that table; D and trimming were resolved from the DNA. Within this sample are about 130,000 clones, with approximately 88% of them counted one time only. 7.5% to 8% of the sample belongs to the ten largest clones.

What the research found in general, with its limitations: Participants were mostly white British and included more females than males, and it was suggested by the authors that clonal diversity may have been underestimated. Epitopes outside the regions mutated in the B.1.351 and B.1.1.7 variants were reportedly recognized by nearly half of the unique spike-specific TCRs. In the small 56-69-year group, the increase in depth fell short of significance, most likely because of low power. Vaccine-associated CD4 TCRs spanned the whole spike protein, with dominant responses in regions 160-218 and 743-854. After two AZD1222 doses, spike-specific TCR breadth and depth were significantly higher than at day 0 and than in MenACWY recipients. Conclusions about previously exposed vaccinees were limited because only six or seven AZD1222 recipients were SARS-CoV-2 seropositive at baseline. Because no samples from the day 14 peak response were available, repertoires could be characterized only after the peak T cell response.

This clone is a singleton in its sample. The antigen it binds to is not known. No much larger clone exists at a distance of one base, and base qualities are not known. The sample's time point, from its label and the paper: baseline before first vaccination. Vaccinee samples were obtained from the UK trials COV001 and COV002, which included a single-blind randomized controlled phase 2/3 trial of AZD1222 (ChAdOx1 nCoV-19) in healthy adults. For TCRbeta chain sequencing, PBMC samples were collected from trial participants at day 0 and at day 28 after the second dose. Source: peripheral blood, taken on day 0 of AZD1222 vaccination. Recombination linked TRBV19 to TRBJ2-7; the D gene is not confidently resolved. The receptor was derived from an adult in good health. The nucleotide sequence reads TGTGCCAGTAGTAAAGCTCACGGCGGAAAGCCCTACGAGCAGTACTTC. Translated, it reads CASSKAHGGKPYEQYF. Beyond the CDR3, the reference TRBV19 and TRBJ2-7 genes provide the residues; the full variable domain reads: DGGITQSPKYLFRKEGQNVTLSCEQNLNHDAMYWYRQDPGQGLRLIYYSQIVNDFQKGDIAEGYSVSREKKESFPLTVTSAQKNPTAFYLCASSKAHGGKPYEQYFGPGTRLTVT.